The clone carrying this T cell receptor (beta chain) showed up many times. Amplified TCR beta CDR3 regions were obtained using RNA transcripts as template. HTBI primers were employed in first-round RT-PCR, then a second-round multiplex PCR followed. Each CDR3 protein is one row after TCRdb ran MiXCR on the multiplex PCR reads. In the table there are under 800,000 distinct CDR3 sequences, 22% of which are singletons. This specimen comes from a study of Graves' ophthalmopathy and Graves' hyperthyroidism. The CDR3 extends over 13 amino acids. After removal of 3 bases from V and 7 bases from J, the junction contained 5 bases not matched to a gene. CDR1 WNHNN and CDR2 SYGVQD come from the germline V gene (reference sequence).

Sequenced material: peripheral blood. The TCR sequence derives from a woman aged 18-30 years with stable Graves' hyperthyroidism. Some clones in this sample may be carry-over from other donors' samples. The chain employs TRBV10-1 and TRBJ2-7; 8 bases line up with TRBD2. The CDR3 coding sequence is TGCGCCAGCAGTGACGCCCCGGGGGGGGAGCAGTACTTC. Translating it yields CASSDAPGGEQYF.